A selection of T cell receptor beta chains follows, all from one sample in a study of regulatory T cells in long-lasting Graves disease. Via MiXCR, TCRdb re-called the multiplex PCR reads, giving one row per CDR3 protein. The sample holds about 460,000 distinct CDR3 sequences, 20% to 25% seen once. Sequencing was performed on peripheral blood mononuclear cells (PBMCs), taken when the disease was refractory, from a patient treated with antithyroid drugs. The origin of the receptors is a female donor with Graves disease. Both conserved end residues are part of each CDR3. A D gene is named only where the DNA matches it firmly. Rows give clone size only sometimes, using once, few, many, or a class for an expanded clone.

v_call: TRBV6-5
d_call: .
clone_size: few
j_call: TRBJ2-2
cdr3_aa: CASSSAKAGRTGELFF
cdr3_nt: TGTGCCAGCAGTTCGGCGAAAGCGGGCCGCACCGGGGAGCTGTTTTTT

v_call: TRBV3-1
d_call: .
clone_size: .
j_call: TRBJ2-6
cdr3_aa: CASSQLIGATGANVLTF
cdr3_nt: TGTGCCAGCAGCCAATTGATAGGGGCGACGGGGGCCAACGTCCTGACTTTC

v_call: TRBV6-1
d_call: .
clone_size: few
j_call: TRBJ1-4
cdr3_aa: CASRQGYEKLFF
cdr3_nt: TGTGCCAGCAGGCAGGGCTACGAAAAACTGTTTTTT

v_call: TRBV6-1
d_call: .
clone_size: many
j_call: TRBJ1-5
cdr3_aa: CAIHIDRNTSNQPQHF
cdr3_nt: TGTGCCATCCACATCGACAGGAACACTAGCAATCAGCCCCAGCATTTT

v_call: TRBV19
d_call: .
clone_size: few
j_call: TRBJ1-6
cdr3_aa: CASSISPGRRNSPLHF
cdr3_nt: TGTGCCAGTAGTATAAGTCCGGGACGCCGAAATTCACCCCTCCACTTT

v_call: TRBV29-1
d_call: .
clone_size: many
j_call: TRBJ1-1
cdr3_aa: CSAGTGNTEAFF
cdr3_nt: TGCAGCGCCGGAACAGGGAACACTGAAGCTTTCTTT

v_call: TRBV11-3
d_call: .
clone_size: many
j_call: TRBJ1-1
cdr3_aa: CASSAGTNTEAFF
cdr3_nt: TGTGCCAGCAGCGCAGGGACGAACACTGAAGCTTTCTTT

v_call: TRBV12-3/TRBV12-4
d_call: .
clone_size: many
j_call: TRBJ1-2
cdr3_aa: CASSNTGDGYTF
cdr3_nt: TGTGCCAGCAGCAATACGGGGGATGGCTACACCTTC

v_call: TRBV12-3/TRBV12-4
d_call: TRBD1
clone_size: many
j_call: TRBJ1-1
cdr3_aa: CASSPTGRNTEAFF
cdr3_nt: TGTGCCAGCAGCCCGACAGGGCGGAACACTGAAGCTTTCTTT

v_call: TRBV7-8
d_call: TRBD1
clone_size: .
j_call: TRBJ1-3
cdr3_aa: CASRRGQGGGNTIYF
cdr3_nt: TGTGCCAGCAGACGGGGACAGGGTGGGGGAAACACCATATATTTT

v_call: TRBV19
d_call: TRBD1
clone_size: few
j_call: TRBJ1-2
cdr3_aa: CASTDWGTESYGYTF
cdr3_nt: TGTGCCAGTACGGACTGGGGGACAGAAAGCTATGGCTACACCTTC

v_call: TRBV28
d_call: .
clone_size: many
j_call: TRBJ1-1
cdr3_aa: CASTRSGSNTEAFF
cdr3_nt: TGTGCCAGCACCAGATCTGGCTCGAACACTGAAGCTTTCTTT

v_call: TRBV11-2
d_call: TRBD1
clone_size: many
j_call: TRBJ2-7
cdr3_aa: CASSFGIPGQFSYEQYF
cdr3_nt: TGTGCCAGCAGCTTCGGAATACCGGGACAGTTCTCCTACGAGCAGTACTTC

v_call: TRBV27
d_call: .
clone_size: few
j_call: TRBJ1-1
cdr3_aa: CASSLHRENTEAFF
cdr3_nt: TGTGCCAGCAGTCTACACAGGGAAAACACTGAAGCTTTCTTT

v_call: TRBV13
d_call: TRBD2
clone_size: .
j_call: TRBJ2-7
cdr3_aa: CASSSGLAGTHYEQYF
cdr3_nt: TGTGCCAGCAGCTCCGGACTAGCGGGGACACACTACGAGCAGTACTTC

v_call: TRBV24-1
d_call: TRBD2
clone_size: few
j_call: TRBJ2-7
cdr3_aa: CATRTKLALQWSFDYEQYF
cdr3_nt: TGTGCCACCAGGACGAAACTAGCGCTGCAATGGAGTTTTGACTACGAGCAGTACTTC

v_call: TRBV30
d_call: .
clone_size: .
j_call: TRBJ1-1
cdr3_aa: CAWSGMGASTEAFF
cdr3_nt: TGTGCCTGGAGTGGTATGGGGGCCAGCACTGAAGCTTTCTTT

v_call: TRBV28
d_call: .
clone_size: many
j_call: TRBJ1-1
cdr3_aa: CASYPVDRNTEAFF
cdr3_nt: TGTGCCAGCTATCCCGTGGACAGGAACACTGAAGCTTTCTTT

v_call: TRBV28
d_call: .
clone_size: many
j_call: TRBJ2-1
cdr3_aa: CASFGGNYNEQFF
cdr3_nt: TGTGCCAGCTTTGGCGGAAACTACAATGAGCAGTTCTTC

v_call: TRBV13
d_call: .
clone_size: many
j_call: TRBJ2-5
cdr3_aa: CASSPLARETQYF
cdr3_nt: TGTGCCAGCAGCCCCCTCGCCCGGGAGACCCAGTACTTC

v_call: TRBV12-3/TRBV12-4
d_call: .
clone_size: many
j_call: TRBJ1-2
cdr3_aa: CASSFLPGEVYGYTF
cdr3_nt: TGTGCCAGCAGTTTCCTGCCAGGGGAGGTCTATGGCTACACCTTC

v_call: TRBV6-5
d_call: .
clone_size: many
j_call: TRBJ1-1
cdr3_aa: CASSYANMNTEAFF
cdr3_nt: TGTGCCAGCAGTTACGCGAATATGAACACTGAAGCTTTCTTT

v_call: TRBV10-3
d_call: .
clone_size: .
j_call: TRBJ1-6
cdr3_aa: CAISERRPGSSYNSPLHF
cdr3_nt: TGTGCCATCAGTGAGCGGCGGCCAGGGAGCTCCTATAATTCACCCCTCCACTTT

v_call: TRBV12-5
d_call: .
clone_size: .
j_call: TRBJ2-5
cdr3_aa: CASGSGYGQETQYF
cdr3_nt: TGTGCTAGTGGTTCAGGGTATGGGCAAGAGACCCAGTACTTC

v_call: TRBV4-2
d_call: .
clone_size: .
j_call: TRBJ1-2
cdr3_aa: CASSQDLRIGGYTF
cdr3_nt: TGTGCCAGCAGCCAAGACTTAAGAATAGGCGGCTACACCTTC

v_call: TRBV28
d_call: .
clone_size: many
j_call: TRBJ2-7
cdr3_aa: CASSSIAGFTYEQYF
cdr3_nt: TGTGCCAGCAGTTCTATTGCAGGGTTTACCTACGAGCAGTACTTC

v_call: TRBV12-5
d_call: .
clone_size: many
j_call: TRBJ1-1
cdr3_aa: CASGLGREWNTEAFF
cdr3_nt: TGTGCTAGTGGTTTGGGCAGGGAGTGGAACACTGAAGCTTTCTTT

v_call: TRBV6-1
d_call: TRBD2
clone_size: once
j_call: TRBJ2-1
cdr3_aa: CASTGLAGDNEQFF
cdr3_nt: TGTGCCAGCACGGGCCTAGCGGGTGACAATGAGCAGTTCTTC

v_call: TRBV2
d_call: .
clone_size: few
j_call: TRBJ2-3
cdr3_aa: CASSEGGNPRDTQYF
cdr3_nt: TGTGCCAGCAGTGAAGGCGGGAACCCGAGAGATACGCAGTATTTT

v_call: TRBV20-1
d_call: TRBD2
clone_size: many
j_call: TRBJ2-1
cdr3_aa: CSALGLAGGYEQFF
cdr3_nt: TGCAGTGCTCTAGGACTAGCGGGAGGTTATGAGCAGTTCTTC

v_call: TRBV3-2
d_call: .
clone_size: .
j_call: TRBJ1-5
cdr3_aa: CASNKQGVEPQHF
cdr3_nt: TGTGCCAGCAATAAACAGGGTGTAGAGCCCCAGCATTTT

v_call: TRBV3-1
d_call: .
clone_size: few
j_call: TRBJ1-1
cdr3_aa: CASSRSLNTEAFF
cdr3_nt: TGTGCCAGCAGCCGCAGCCTGAACACTGAAGCTTTCTTT

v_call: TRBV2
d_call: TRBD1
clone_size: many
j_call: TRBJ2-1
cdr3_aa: CASSFDRAGEQFF
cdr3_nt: TGTGCCAGCAGCTTCGACAGGGCGGGTGAGCAGTTCTTC

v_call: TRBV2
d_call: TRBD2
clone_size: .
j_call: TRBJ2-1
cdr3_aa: CASKSGAQYNEQFF
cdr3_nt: TGTGCCAGCAAGAGCGGGGCTCAATACAATGAGCAGTTCTTC

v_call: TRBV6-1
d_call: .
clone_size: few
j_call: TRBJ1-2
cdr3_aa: CASSPTGWDGYTF
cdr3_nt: TGTGCCAGCAGTCCCACAGGGTGGGATGGCTACACCTTC